The clone carrying this T cell receptor (beta chain) has just one count. Germline CDR1 reads KGHSH; CDR2 reads LQKENI. The CDR3 is 13 amino acids. After removal of 5 bases from V and 6 bases from J, the junction contained 4 bases not matched to a gene. The sample is drawn from a study of blood T cell repertoires in COVID-19. Only in-frame clones appear in the TCRdb table, and some are missing; sequencing was by immunoSEQ multiplex PCR. This table has more than 300,000 clones, about nine tenths appearing once. The receptor was derived from a woman aged 18-29 years who had recovered from COVID-19. The sequencing sample was made of PBMCs or T cells enriched from blood (not recorded which). This sequence joins TRBV18 and TRBJ2-1; 7 nucleotides agree with TRBD1. CDR3 sequence reads: CASSKTGSNEQFF. The CDR3 nucleotides are TGTGCCAGCTCAAAGACAGGGTCCAATGAGCAGTTCTTC.